The T cell receptor beta chain under discussion was sequenced for a study of CD8 T cells in Susac syndrome. The V end lost 5 bases, the J end lost 5 bases, and 13 bases lay between the germline ends. Looked up from germline, CDR1 is GTSNPN and CDR2 is SVGIG (reference sequence). The CDR3 contains 13 residues. This clonotype was found once. With random hexamers, reverse transcription was performed on roughly 0.45 to 1 ug of RNA. TCRdb passed the immunoSEQ multiplex PCR reads through MiXCR, listing each CDR3 protein once. The table records approximately 200,000 distinct CDR3 sequences, roughly 96% of them present only once.

The TCR originated in a human donor with multiple sclerosis. The sequencing sample was made of CD4+ T cells from PBMCs. This rearrangement joins TRBV30 to TRBJ1-5, with TRBD1 as a possible D gene (5 bases). The CDR3 region is CAWGANRDQPQHF. In nucleotides, the CDR3 is TGTGCCTGGGGGGCCAACCGGGATCAGCCCCAGCATTTT.